The 8 T cell receptor beta chains below come from one sample, sequenced in a study of blood T cell repertoires in COVID-19. Some clones are missing from TCRdb's copy, which holds only in-frame ones; the method was immunoSEQ multiplex PCR. This table has 3,000 to 4,000 clones, approximately 91% appearing once. Sequenced material: peripheral blood. The origin of the receptors is a man aged 50 to 59 with active COVID-19.

Written as DNA, the CDR3 is TGCGCCAGCAGTAAAGACAGAACCTACAATGAGCAGTTCTTC. It translates to CASSKDRTYNEQFF. The chain recombines TRBV10-1 with TRBJ2-1; a possible D gene is TRBD1 (5 bases). The CDR3 extends over 14 amino acids. Germline V CDR1 and CDR2: WNHNN, SYGVQD (reference sequence). V was clipped by 5 bases and J by 2 bases, with 10 bases between them.

This clone was detected only a few times. The gene calls are TRBV15 and TRBJ1-4, with TRBD1 matching over 9 bases. V lost 9 bases and J lost 6; bases outside the gene matches: 8. CDR3 length: 14 residues. Germline CDR1 LNHNV, CDR2 YYDKDF (reference sequence). DNA for the CDR3: TGTGCCACGCAACCTACAGGGGGCGATGAAAAACTGTTTTTT. Protein product: CATQPTGGDEKLFF.

The chain uses TRBV27 and TRBJ2-3; 8 bases are shared with TRBD1. CDR1 and CDR2 from the germline V gene are MNHEY and SMNVEV (reference sequence). The CDR3 covers 15 residues. With V trimmed by 4 bases and J by 4 bases, 7 bases remained unmatched. In nucleotides, the CDR3 is TGTGCCAGCAGTTCACAGGGGGTGCAGGCAGATACGCAGTATTTT. Its protein product is CASSSQGVQADTQYF.

This chain links TRBV6-5 with TRBJ2-7; D not certain. CDR1 MNHEY and CDR2 SVGAGI come from the germline V gene. V lost 2 bases to trimming and J lost 8 bases, with 19 bases between them. The CDR3 is 15 residues long. The CDR3 protein is CASSYQLTQTSKQYF. CDR3 nucleotide sequence: TGTGCCAGCAGTTACCAACTAACCCAAACGAGCAAGCAGTACTTC.

The chain links TRBV30 to TRBJ1-6, with 10 bases that match TRBD1. The CDR3 covers 16 residues. The ends lost 2 bases at V and 4 bases at J; junction bases unmatched: 5. CDR1 and CDR2 (germline): GTSNPN, SVGIG (reference sequence). The CDR3 sequence: CAWSLKDRGYNSPLHF. DNA for the CDR3: TGTGCCTGGAGTCTCAAGGACAGGGGGTATAATTCACCCCTCCACTTT.

CDR3 sequence reads: CASSEDGRATGELFF. CDR3 DNA: TGCGCCAGCAGCGAGGACGGGAGGGCCACCGGGGAGCTGTTTTTT. The chain carries TRBV5-1 and TRBJ2-2; 8 bases are shared with TRBD2. The CDR3 is 15 residues long. V shed 4 bases and J 4 bases; nucleotides not matched to a gene: 6. CDR1 SGHRS and CDR2 YFSETQ come from the germline V gene.

The chain employs TRBV9 and TRBJ1-3; no firm D call. V was trimmed by 3 bases and J by 1 base, leaving 11 bases between them. This CDR3 contains 15 residues. The V gene's germline CDR1 is SGDLS and CDR2 YYNGEE. The CDR3 region is CASSASGISGNTIYF. The CDR3 DNA is TGTGCCAGCAGCGCGTCCGGGATTTCTGGAAACACCATATATTTT.

The V and J genes are TRBV30 and TRBJ2-1; D unresolved. Germline V gene sequence: CDR1 GTSNPN, CDR2 SVGIG (reference sequence). V was clipped by 4 bases and J by 13 bases, with 14 bases between them. The CDR3 is 11 residues long. The CDR3 sequence: CAWTPMPEQFF. Written as DNA, the CDR3 is TGTGCCTGGACCCCTATGCCCGAACAGTTCTTC.